This T cell receptor beta chain was profiled in a study of blood T cell repertoires in COVID-19. The method was immunoSEQ multiplex PCR; TCRdb's version includes in-frame clones alone and lacks a portion of them. Of approximately 230,000 clones in the sample, around four fifths were seen once. This CDR3 region has 15 residues. Germline V gene sequence: CDR1 MGHRA, CDR2 YSYEKL. Unmatched junction bases numbered 6, after V lost 1 base and J lost 7 bases. The chain employs TRBV4-1 and TRBJ2-3; 9 nucleotides align to TRBD2. This sequence originates from a man older than 75 with acute or convalescent COVID-19. The source material was peripheral blood. Here the CDR3 reads CASSQGSGGWYTQYF. The CDR3 bases are TGCGCCAGCAGCCAAGGCAGCGGGGGGTGGTATACGCAGTATTTT.